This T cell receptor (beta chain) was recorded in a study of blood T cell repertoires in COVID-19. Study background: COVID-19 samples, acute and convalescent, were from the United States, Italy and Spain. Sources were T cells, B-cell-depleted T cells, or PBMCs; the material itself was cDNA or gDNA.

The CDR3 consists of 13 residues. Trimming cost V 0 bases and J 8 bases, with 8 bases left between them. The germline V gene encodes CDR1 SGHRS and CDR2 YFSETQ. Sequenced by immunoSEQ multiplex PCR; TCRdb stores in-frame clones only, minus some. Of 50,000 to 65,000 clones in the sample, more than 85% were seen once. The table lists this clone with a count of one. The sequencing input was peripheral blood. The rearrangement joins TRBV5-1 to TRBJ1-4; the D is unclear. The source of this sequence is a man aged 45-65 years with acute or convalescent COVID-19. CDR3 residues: CASSLEQMEKLFF. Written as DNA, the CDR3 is TGCGCCAGCAGCTTGGAACAGATGGAAAAACTGTTTTTT. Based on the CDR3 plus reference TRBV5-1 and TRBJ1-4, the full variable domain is KAGVTQTPRYLIKTRGQQVTLSCSPISGHRSVSWYQQTPGQGLQFLFEYFSETQRNKGNFPGRFSGRQFSNSRSEMNVSTLELGDSALYLCASSLEQMEKLFFGSGTQLSVL.